These 28 T cell receptor beta chains share one sample of origin, sequenced in a study of CXCR3-negative and CXCR3-positive naive CD8 T cells. Their cognate antigens are unknown. Each TRB cDNA library was prepared by 5' RACE (with UMI labels). From its re-call of the 5' RACE reads, TCRdb lists each CDR3 protein once, without DNA. The sample holds tens of thousands of distinct CDR3 sequences. General study findings and limits: For CXCR3-positive naive cells, TRB CDR3s were more hydrophobic than those of CXCR3-negative naive cells.

Sequenced material: naive CXCR3+ CD8+ T cells from blood. Subset defined: CD45RO-CCR7+CD27+CD95- naive CD8+ T cells expressing CXCR3 (TNR3+). Every receptor here comes from a human donor in good health. Some clones in this sample may be carry-over from other donors' samples.

The V call is TRBV28, the J call TRBJ2-1. Germline V gene sequence: CDR1 MDHEN, CDR2 SYDVKM. CDR3 length equals 13 residues. This chain's CDR3 is CASSLLASDEQFF.

The rearrangement joins TRBV23-1 to TRBJ2-7; TCRdb lists TRBD1, though no DNA is available to test this call. TRBV23-1 counts as an open reading frame of uncertain function. The CDR3 length is 20 residues. Here the CDR3 reads CASSQSYRTGRFSVRSEQYF.

The chain combines TRBV7-6 with TRBJ1-5; no DNA is available, so the TRBD1 call from TCRdb remains unchecked. CDR1 and CDR2 from the germline V gene are SGHVS and FNYEAQ. There are 15 residues in the CDR3. This chain's CDR3 is CASSLAGTSNQPQHF. Full variable domain (remainder filled in from reference TRBV7-6 and TRBJ1-5): GAGVSQSPRYKVTKRGQDVALRCDPISGHVSLYWYRQALGQGPEFLTYFNYEAQQDKSGLPNDRFSAERPEGSISTLTIQRTEQRDSAMYRCASSLAGTSNQPQHFGDGTRLSIL.

V usage is TRBV13 and J usage is TRBJ2-5. The length of the CDR3 is 12 residues. Germline-derived CDR1 and CDR2 are PRHDT and FYEKMQ (reference sequence). The CDR3: CASSVYQETQYF.

The rearrangement joins TRBV28 to TRBJ1-5; TCRdb outputs TRBD1, but without DNA this stays unchecked. In germline, CDR1 is MDHEN, CDR2 SYDVKM. The CDR3 runs to 15 residues. CDR3 amino acids: CASRKQYRTDQPQHF.

J is TRBJ2-3 and V is TRBV25-1; TCRdb names TRBD1, which stays unverified in the absence of DNA. The CDR3 extends over 12 amino acids. The germline V gene has CDR1 MGHDK and CDR2 SYGVNS. CDR3: CASNTGGDTQYF.

V gene TRBV6-2 or TRBV6-3 combines with J gene TRBJ2-6. This CDR3 is built from 15 residues. CDR1 and CDR2 (germline): MNHEY, SVGEGT. Here the CDR3 reads CASSLQGSGANVLTF.

The chain carries TRBV28 and TRBJ2-7; absent DNA, TCRdb's TRBD1 call cannot be checked. Germline V gene sequence: CDR1 MDHEN, CDR2 SYDVKM. The CDR3 has 16 residues. The CDR3 protein is CASSSTRQGARGERYF. Full variable domain (rest looked up from reference TRBV28 and TRBJ2-7): DVKVTQSSRYLVKRTGEKVFLECVQDMDHENMFWYRQDPGLGLRLIYFSYDVKMKEKGDIPEGYSVSREKKERFSLILESASTNQTSMYLCASSSTRQGARGERYFGPGTRLTVT.

The V gene is TRBV9, the J gene TRBJ2-5; TCRdb picks TRBD2, but there is no DNA to check that call. Germline V gives CDR1 SGDLS, CDR2 YYNGEE. This CDR3 is built from 17 residues. CDR3 amino acids: CASSVDGLAGSQETQYF.

V gene TRBV6-6 combines with J gene TRBJ1-1. Germline V gene sequence: CDR1 MNHNY, CDR2 SVGAGI (reference sequence). The CDR3 totals 15 residues. CDR3 region: CASSYSLGRDTEAFF.

The chain uses TRBV2 and TRBJ2-1. CDR1 SNHLY and CDR2 FYNNEI come from the germline V gene. The CDR3 runs 14 residues. This chain's CDR3 is CASFTRESYNEQFF.

The chain employs TRBV11-2 and TRBJ1-1; TCRdb's assignment of TRBD1 cannot be checked, as there is no DNA. Germline V gene data show CDR1 as SGHAT and CDR2 as FQNNGV. The CDR3 has 15 residues. The CDR3 here is CASNPKRGPYTEAFF. The full variable domain, its missing parts supplied by reference TRBV11-2 and TRBJ1-1, is EAGVAQSPRYKIIEKRQSVAFWCNPISGHATLYWYQQILGQGPKLLIQFQNNGVVDDSQLPKDRFSAERLKGVDSTLKIQPAKLEDSAVYLCASNPKRGPYTEAFFGQGTRLTVV.

The chain recombines TRBV28 with TRBJ2-3; as DNA is missing, the TRBD1 call by TCRdb cannot be tested. Germline assignment: CDR1 MDHEN and CDR2 SYDVKM. This CDR3 is built from 16 residues. The chain's CDR3 is CASSPLAGFRADTQYF. Full variable domain (remainder filled in from reference TRBV28 and TRBJ2-3): DVKVTQSSRYLVKRTGEKVFLECVQDMDHENMFWYRQDPGLGLRLIYFSYDVKMKEKGDIPEGYSVSREKKERFSLILESASTNQTSMYLCASSPLAGFRADTQYFGPGTRLTVL.

This CDR3 reads CASSFKISGSREQYF. The chain couples TRBV27 to TRBJ2-7; with no DNA, the TCRdb D assignment of TRBD2 cannot be verified. Germline loops: CDR1 MNHEY, CDR2 SMNVEV (reference sequence). This CDR3 has 15 residues.

J is TRBJ2-2 and V is TRBV4-1; TCRdb's D gene call, TRBD2, goes unchecked for lack of DNA. The CDR3 has 16 amino acids. Germline CDR1 is MGHRA and CDR2 is YSYEKL. The CDR3 sequence: CASSHSLGEVTGELFF.

The chain couples TRBV20-1 to TRBJ1-1. Germline V gene data show CDR1 as DFQATT and CDR2 as SNEGSKA (reference sequence). There are 17 residues in the CDR3. The CDR3 reads CSARVRALPPMNTEAFF.

V usage is TRBV25-1 and J usage is TRBJ2-2; TCRdb's assignment of TRBD1 cannot be checked, as there is no DNA. Germline V lookup: CDR1 MGHDK, CDR2 SYGVNS. CDR3 size: 15 residues. CDR3 region: CASTGGAANTGELFF.

This chain connects TRBV27 to TRBJ2-3; no DNA is available, so the TRBD1 call from TCRdb remains unchecked. The CDR3 has 20 residues. CDR1 and CDR2 (germline): MNHEY, SMNVEV (reference sequence). The CDR3 sequence: CASSPQDRAFNGRGTDTQYF.

The CDR3 reads CASSLWTGWDYGYTF. This chain links TRBV12-3 or TRBV12-4 with TRBJ1-2; as DNA is missing, the TRBD1 call by TCRdb cannot be tested. The CDR3 runs to 15 residues.

V usage is TRBV4-3 and J usage is TRBJ2-1; no DNA is available, so the TRBD2 call from TCRdb remains unchecked. The CDR3 is 14 amino acids. Germline V CDR1 and CDR2: LGHNA, YSLEER. CDR3 region: CASSQDPPYNEQFF.

The chain is built from TRBV28 and TRBJ2-5; without DNA, the TCRdb call of TRBD2 cannot be checked. Germline V gene data show CDR1 as MDHEN and CDR2 as SYDVKM. The CDR3 loop spans 11 amino acids. This CDR3 is CASIGGETQYF.

This chain connects TRBV3-1 to TRBJ2-1; checking the TCRdb D call of TRBD1 is not possible without DNA. The CDR3 sequence is 17 residues long. CDR1 is LGHDT, CDR2 YNNKEL, per germline (reference sequence). CDR3 in amino acids: CASSHLMGQGAYNEQFF.

The chain recombines TRBV20-1 with TRBJ1-1. The CDR3 contains 13 residues. Germline-derived CDR1 and CDR2 are DFQATT and SNEGSKA (reference sequence). CDR3 loop: CSASPGLNTEAFF.

V gene TRBV28 combines with J gene TRBJ2-7; no DNA is available, so the TRBD1 call from TCRdb remains unchecked. The CDR3 contains 14 residues. CDR1 MDHEN and CDR2 SYDVKM come from the germline V gene. CDR3 sequence: CASSFGGFSYEQYF.

The V gene is TRBV5-6, the J gene TRBJ2-3; TCRdb gives TRBD1 as the D gene, but with no DNA this cannot be confirmed. The CDR3 has 16 residues. CDR1 is SGHDT, CDR2 YYEEEE, per germline. This chain's CDR3 is CASSPPQGAGWDTQYF.

The J gene is TRBJ2-7, the V gene TRBV28; TCRdb outputs TRBD2, but without DNA this stays unchecked. In germline, CDR1 is MDHEN, CDR2 SYDVKM. The CDR3 runs to 16 residues. The CDR3 region is CASSQAWSRGLYEQYF.

The chain joins TRBV19 to TRBJ2-1; TCRdb reports TRBD1, a call that lacks DNA to check it against. Germline values: CDR1 LNHDA, CDR2 SQIVND (reference sequence). This CDR3 region has 12 residues. CDR3 sequence reads: CASSFRGNEQFF.

V gene TRBV2 combines with J gene TRBJ2-1; the D call from TCRdb, TRBD1, cannot be confirmed without DNA. The CDR3 loop spans 15 amino acids. Germline values: CDR1 SNHLY, CDR2 FYNNEI. CDR3 amino acids: CASSGRGPEYNEQFF. The full variable domain, completed using reference TRBV2 and TRBJ2-1, is EPEVTQTPSHQVTQMGQEVILRCVPISNHLYFYWYRQILGQKVEFLVSFYNNEISEKSEIFDDQFSVERPDGSNFTLKIRSTKLEDSAMYFCASSGRGPEYNEQFFGPGTRLTVL.